This T cell receptor (beta chain) was captured in a study of CD8+ T cells in alopecia areata. About the study: The drug, oral tofacitinib, was given to treated patients at 5 to 10 mg twice daily. General observations from the study: How baseline CD8+ expansion relates to response remains uncertain (there was one nonresponder). Compared with normal scalp, lesional scalp had higher clonality and more expanded CD8+ clones.

Germline V gene sequence: CDR1 MGHRA, CDR2 YSYEKL. V was clipped by 5 bases and J by 5 bases, with 18 bases between them. This CDR3 has 15 amino acids. Treatment here: oral pan-JAK inhibitor, 5-10 mg twice daily. In its sample, this clone was seen a few times. Its antigen remains unidentified. RNA extraction was followed by reverse transcription into cDNA, which acted as the sequencing template. Sequenced by immunoSEQ multiplex PCR; TCRdb stores in-frame clones only, minus some. The sample has more than 110,000 clones, around 50% seen once. The clonotype comes from a human donor with alopecia areata. This rearrangement joins TRBV4-1 to TRBJ1-1; D may be TRBD1 (5 bases). Specimen: CD8+ T cells sorted from blood, collected at week 4, from a patient treated with tofacitinib. In DNA, the CDR3 is TGCGCCAGCAGCGAATCCTCAGGGATCCGGACTGAAGCTTTCTTT. The encoded protein is CASSESSGIRTEAFF.